Many counts were recorded for the clone carrying this TCR beta chain. Antigen unknown. Quantitative 5'-RACE with molecular barcodes generated TCR beta libraries. TCRdb passed the 5' RACE reads through MiXCR, listing each CDR3 protein once. The table shows fewer than 250,000 distinct CDR3 sequences, with around 16% occurring only once. This entry comes from a study of CD8 T cells in ankylosing spondylitis. Study-wide results and caveats: According to the report, clones linked to the disease were significantly enriched in matched synovial fluid samples taken from ankylosing spondylitis patients. What appeared characteristic of ankylosing spondylitis blood was a TCR beta motif of 7 or 8 highly homologous variants. Existing reports had already noted some motif variants in reactive arthritis synovial fluid and blood.

Sequenced sample: blood, either unsorted or a sorted T cell fraction (not recorded which). The receptor's source is a male donor with ankylosing spondylitis.

The CDR3 DNA follows: TGCAGCGTGAGGACTAGCGCCTCCTACGAGCAGTACTTC. This translates into CSVRTSASYEQYF. V is TRBV29-1 and J is TRBJ2-7, with TRBD2 matching 9 bases. The CDR3 contains 13 residues. J was trimmed by 0 bases and V by 6 bases; bases with no gene match: 3. Germline V gene sequence: CDR1 SQVTM, CDR2 ANQGSEA.